This TCR beta chain was obtained from a study of beta chain features in type 1 diabetes. Study overall: Regarding age, gender and cell yields, patients proved similar to healthy donors.

Germline loops: CDR1 SEHNR, CDR2 FQNEAQ (reference sequence). Trimming shortened V by 6 bases and J by 4 bases, and 16 bases separated the two germline ends. This CDR3 contains 15 residues. All of the sorted populations showed purity greater than 95%. Expressed TCRB transcripts were sequenced, since all the RNA that had been isolated was reverse transcribed. Sequenced by immunoSEQ multiplex PCR; TCRdb stores in-frame clones only, minus some. The sample includes roughly 610,000 clones, roughly a sixth of them seen just once. Only a few counts were recorded for this clone. The antigen is unknown. Points from the study as a whole: Unsettled here was the matter of whether HLA type influences TCRB rearrangement. Naive, central memory and Treg TCRB repertoires seemed to resemble each other more closely in patients than they did in healthy donors.

Sample: naive CD4+ T cells from blood. The receptor was isolated from a man aged 18 to 30 in good health. The chain recombines TRBV7-9 with TRBJ2-1; tentatively, D is TRBD1 (6 bases). The CDR3: CASRNRQASYNEQFF. The CDR3 bases are TGTGCCAGCAGAAACCGACAGGCCAGTTACAATGAGCAGTTCTTC.